A single sample is the source of the 22 T cell receptor beta chains below, sequenced in a study of blood T cell repertoires in COVID-19. The data were produced by immunoSEQ multiplex PCR, yet TCRdb's version contains in-frame clones alone and is incomplete. The table lists 80,000 or so clones, around 91% of them singletons. The specimen sequenced was peripheral blood. The receptors were gathered from a woman between 45 and 65 years old in a cohort sampled during active COVID-19.

The chain carries TRBV3-1 (or the pseudogene TRBV3-2) and TRBJ2-1, with 7 bases fitting TRBD2. V lost 5 bases and J lost 4; bases outside the gene matches: 5. Germline loops: CDR1 LGHDT, CDR2 YNNKEL (reference sequence). This CDR3 is built from 14 residues. The CDR3 spells CASSERGEYNEQFF. The DNA for the CDR3 is TGTGCCAGCAGCGAACGGGGGGAATACAATGAGCAGTTCTTC.

This clone has a single count. The V gene is TRBV7-8, the J gene TRBJ2-7; a weak D match, TRBD2 (5 bases). The V end was cut by 1 base, the J end by 2 bases, with 18 bases between. From germline, CDR1 is SGHVS and CDR2 FQNEAQ. This CDR3 has 17 residues. CDR3 nucleotide sequence: TGTGCCAGCAGCTTAGGCAGTGCTAGCAGGAGCCCCTACGAGCAGTACTTC. Its protein product is CASSLGSASRSPYEQYF.

The chain couples TRBV19 to TRBJ1-5, with 7 bases matching TRBD1. The CDR3 contains 16 residues. Germline loops: CDR1 LNHDA, CDR2 SQIVND (reference sequence). The V gene end was trimmed by 5 bases and the J gene end by 1 base; junction bases not matched to a gene: 8. The CDR3 loop is CASSFTGVGSNQPQHF. The CDR3 nucleotides read TGTGCCAGTAGTTTTACAGGGGTTGGCAGCAATCAGCCCCAGCATTTT. The entire variable domain, with the rest obtained from reference TRBV19 and TRBJ1-5, is as follows: DGGITQSPKYLFRKEGQNVTLSCEQNLNHDAMYWYRQDPGQGLRLIYYSQIVNDFQKGDIAEGYSVSREKKESFPLTVTSAQKNPTAFYLCASSFTGVGSNQPQHFGDGTRLSIL.

This rearrangement joins TRBV7-6 to TRBJ2-1, with 12 bases fitting TRBD1. After removal of 6 bases from V and 1 base from J, the junction contained 4 bases not matched to a gene. The CDR3 is made up of 16 amino acids. In germline, CDR1 is SGHVS, CDR2 FNYEAQ. DNA of the CDR3: TGTGCCAGCAGTTCGGGACAGGGGGCTTCCTACAATGAGCAGTTCTTC. The encoded protein is CASSSGQGASYNEQFF.

This clone was found once. This chain's CDR3 is CASSKTGEYTEAFF. The CDR3, as DNA: TGTGCCAGCAGCAAGACAGGGGAGTACACTGAAGCTTTCTTT. The genes are TRBV7-9 and TRBJ1-1; TRBD1 matches at 8 bases. The CDR3 sequence is 14 residues long. V was clipped by 5 bases and J by 3 bases; unmatched bases: 5. Germline-derived CDR1 and CDR2 are SEHNR and FQNEAQ (reference sequence).

The V and J genes are TRBV29-1 and TRBJ2-3, with D perhaps matching TRBD1 (6 bases). V shed 6 bases and J shed 4 bases, with 20 bases lying between them. Per the germline V gene, CDR1 is SQVTM and CDR2 is ANQGSEA. The CDR3 runs 15 residues. In DNA form, the CDR3 reads TGCAGCGTCCTGTTGGCCTATGGGGGCGCAGATACGCAGTATTTT. Translating it yields CSVLLAYGGADTQYF.

This rearrangement joins TRBV5-6 to TRBJ1-1; a possible D gene is TRBD1 (6 bases). The V end lost 4 bases, the J end lost 6 bases, and 10 bases lay between the germline ends. The CDR3 is 12 amino acids. Germline V gene lookup returns CDR1 SGHDT and CDR2 YYEEEE. The CDR3 here is CASSRQGPEAFF. DNA for the CDR3: TGTGCCAGCAGCCGGCAGGGGCCTGAAGCTTTCTTT.

Note on this clone: One end of the junction fails to match germline, which may point to a read error. The chain has TRBV2 and TRBJ2-3; 7 positions match TRBD2. Germline loops: CDR1 SNHLY, CDR2 FYNNEI. The CDR3 totals 14 residues. The CDR3 region has the DNA TGTGCCAGCAGTGCGGCGGGAGTCACAGATATGCAGTATTTT. It encodes CASSAAGVTDMQYF. Variable domain in full (rest from reference TRBV2 and TRBJ2-3): EPEVTQTPSHQVTQMGQEVILRCVPISNHLYFYWYRQILGQKVEFLVSFYNNEISEKSEIFDDQFSVERPDGSNFTLKIRSTKLEDSAMYFCASSAAGVTDMQYFGPGTRLTVL.

The V gene is TRBV10-1, the J gene TRBJ1-4; D is ambiguous. The CDR3 consists of 13 residues. V dropped 5 bases and J dropped 8 bases, with 12 bases sitting between them. Germline-derived CDR1 and CDR2 are WNHNN and SYGVQD (reference sequence). CDR3 loop: CASSPGGREKLFF. As DNA, the CDR3 is TGCGCCAGCAGTCCAGGTGGTAGGGAAAAACTGTTTTTT.

J is TRBJ2-1 and V is TRBV7-9; D might be TRBD1 (6 bases). The V end lost 0 bases, the J end lost 10 bases, and 16 bases lay between the germline ends. The germline gives CDR1 SEHNR, CDR2 FQNEAQ (reference sequence). The CDR3 spans 15 residues. The CDR3 nucleotides read TGTGCCAGCAGCTTAGCGCGAACAGACCAGGGGGAGCAGTTCTTC. Translating gives CASSLARTDQGEQFF.

V and J are TRBV28 and TRBJ1-1; weak D call: TRBD1 (6 bases). Trimming cost V 4 bases and J 4 bases, with 13 bases left between them. In germline, CDR1 is MDHEN, CDR2 SYDVKM. The CDR3 totals 14 residues. CDR3 region: CASSWNRVATEAFF. CDR3 in DNA: TGTGCCAGCAGTTGGAACAGGGTCGCCACTGAAGCTTTCTTT.

The chain links TRBV11-3 to TRBJ2-1; D unclear. In germline, CDR1 is SGHNT, CDR2 YENEEA. The CDR3 is 16 amino acids. Trimming pared 3 bases from V and 4 bases from J, leaving 16 bases between. CDR3 DNA: TGTGCCAGCAGCTTGACGGGTCGAAGGCCTTACAATGAGCAGTTCTTC. Translated, it gives CASSLTGRRPYNEQFF. Variable domain in full (rest from reference TRBV11-3 and TRBJ2-1): EAGVVQSPRYKIIEKKQPVAFWCNPISGHNTLYWYLQNLGQGPELLIRYENEEAVDDSQLPKDRFSAERLKGVDSTLKIQPAELGDSAVYLCASSLTGRRPYNEQFFGPGTRLTVL.

The rearrangement uses TRBV5-1 and TRBJ2-3; 10 positions agree with TRBD2. Germline values: CDR1 SGHRS, CDR2 YFSETQ. CDR3 length: 14 amino acids. The trim removed 4 bases at V and 3 bases at J, leaving 2 bases unmatched. CDR3 amino acids: CASSQTSGTDTQYF. CDR3 coding DNA: TGCGCCAGCAGCCAGACTAGCGGGACAGATACGCAGTATTTT. The whole variable domain, filled in from reference TRBV5-1 and TRBJ2-3, reads KAGVTQTPRYLIKTRGQQVTLSCSPISGHRSVSWYQQTPGQGLQFLFEYFSETQRNKGNFPGRFSGRQFSNSRSEMNVSTLELGDSALYLCASSQTSGTDTQYFGPGTRLTVL.

The genes are TRBV24-1 and TRBJ1-1; D not resolved. Germline CDR1 reads KGHDR; CDR2 reads SFDVKD. With 7 bases removed from V and 3 bases from J, the gap between germline ends came to 11 bases. This CDR3 contains 13 residues. The CDR3 sequence is CATRVPRDTEAFF. In nucleotides, the CDR3 is TGTGCCACCAGGGTGCCGCGGGACACTGAAGCTTTCTTT.

V gene TRBV28 combines with J gene TRBJ1-5; maybe TRBD1 (5 bases). The CDR3 length is 13 residues. V was clipped by 4 bases and J by 7 bases, with 11 bases between them. Per the germline V gene, CDR1 is MDHEN and CDR2 is SYDVKM. CDR3 nucleotide sequence: TGTGCCAGCAGTTACAGGTCCGGACAGCCCCAGCATTTT. This gives the protein CASSYRSGQPQHF.

The rearrangement links TRBV5-1 to TRBJ1-1; no clear D. The germline gives CDR1 SGHRS, CDR2 YFSETQ. The CDR3 contains 15 residues. V lost 2 bases, J lost 0 bases, and 11 bases lay in between. The CDR3 DNA reads as TGCGCCAGCAGCTTACATGGTGCAATGAACACTGAAGCTTTCTTT. Encoded protein: CASSLHGAMNTEAFF.

The chain combines TRBV3-1 (or the pseudogene TRBV3-2) with TRBJ2-6, with TRBD1 matching 12 bases. V gave up 4 bases and J gave up 4 bases; unmatched junction bases: 11. From germline, CDR1 is LGHDT and CDR2 YNNKEL (reference sequence). The CDR3 totals 19 residues. The CDR3 sequence: CASSLSPGQGATGANVLTF. The CDR3, as DNA: TGTGCCAGCAGCCTAAGCCCGGGACAGGGGGCAACGGGGGCCAACGTCCTGACTTTC.

This chain uses TRBV3-1 (or the pseudogene TRBV3-2) with TRBJ1-2, with TRBD1 matching 12 bases. The V and J ends lost 6 bases and 4 bases, in that order; junction bases with no gene match: 6. Germline CDR1 reads LGHDT; CDR2 reads YNNKEL (reference sequence). The CDR3 covers 15 residues. The CDR3 is CASRPGTGGIYGYTF. The CDR3 nucleotides are TGTGCCAGCAGACCCGGGACAGGGGGCATCTATGGCTACACCTTC.

This chain connects TRBV5-1 to TRBJ1-2; D possibly corresponds to TRBD1 (6 bases). Germline CDR1 and CDR2: SGHRS and YFSETQ. The CDR3 sequence is 12 residues long. With 4 bases removed from V and 4 bases from J, the gap between germline ends came to 8 bases. The CDR3 DNA sequence: TGCGCCAGCAGCCAGGACAGCTATGGCTACACCTTC. Translation: CASSQDSYGYTF. The variable domain in full, completed from reference TRBV5-1 and TRBJ1-2, reads KAGVTQTPRYLIKTRGQQVTLSCSPISGHRSVSWYQQTPGQGLQFLFEYFSETQRNKGNFPGRFSGRQFSNSRSEMNVSTLELGDSALYLCASSQDSYGYTFGSGTRLTVV.

V usage is TRBV7-9 and J usage is TRBJ2-7, with D possibly matching TRBD1 (6 bases). The V gene lost 2 bases and the J gene lost 3 bases, with 11 bases spanning the gap. This CDR3 has 14 amino acids. In germline, CDR1 is SEHNR, CDR2 FQNEAQ (reference sequence). The CDR3 sequence: CASSLSGANYEQYF. In nucleotides, the CDR3 is TGTGCCAGCAGCTTATCAGGGGCAAACTACGAGCAGTACTTC. Drawing the rest from reference TRBV7-9 and TRBJ2-7, the complete variable domain is DTGVSQNPRHKITKRGQNVTFRCDPISEHNRLYWYRQTLGQGPEFLTYFQNEAQLEKSRLLSDRFSAERPKGSFSTLEIQRTEQGDSAMYLCASSLSGANYEQYFGPGTRLTVT.

This chain uses TRBV6-5 with TRBJ1-1; a weak D match, TRBD1 (5 bases). The V end lost 6 bases, the J end lost 1 base, and 12 bases lay between the germline ends. Germline V gene sequence: CDR1 MNHEY, CDR2 SVGAGI. There are 14 residues in the CDR3. The CDR3 DNA sequence: TGTGCCAGCAGGAGGCAGGGCTCGAACACTGAAGCTTTCTTT. Protein product: CASRRQGSNTEAFF.

J is TRBJ2-3 and V is TRBV3-1 (or the pseudogene TRBV3-2), with D perhaps matching TRBD1 (6 bases). V was clipped by 3 bases and J by 4 bases, with 14 bases between them. The CDR3 length is 15 residues. Germline V gene data show CDR1 as LGHDT and CDR2 as YNNKEL (reference sequence). CDR3 residues: CASSHRGASPDTQYF. The CDR3 nucleotides read TGTGCCAGCAGCCACAGGGGCGCATCTCCAGATACGCAGTATTTT.